Presented here are 26 T cell receptor beta chains from one specimen sequenced in a study of radiotherapy plus CTLA-4 blockade in lung cancer. Using immunoSEQ multiplex PCR, the repertoire was profiled, and TCRdb retains in-frame clones only, with some absent. The data show more than 55,000 clones, less than 85% seen once. The sequenced sample was peripheral blood, obtained from a patient treated with radiotherapy plus ipilimumab. Every receptor here comes from a human donor with non-small cell lung cancer who had a complete response to radiotherapy plus ipilimumab.

The V call is TRBV9, the J call TRBJ1-2; D might be TRBD1 (5 bases). With 0 bases removed from V and 7 bases from J, the gap between germline ends came to 10 bases. The CDR3 is 13 amino acids. The V gene's germline CDR1 is SGDLS and CDR2 YYNGEE. The CDR3 bases are TGTGCCAGCAGCGTAGAGGGAGGGGCTGGCTACACCTTC. Amino acid sequence: CASSVEGGAGYTF.

V usage is TRBV19 and J usage is TRBJ1-2; TRBD1 matches 9 bases. CDR1 is LNHDA, CDR2 SQIVND, per germline (reference sequence). The CDR3 spans 15 residues. The ends lost 2 bases at V and 4 bases at J; junction bases unmatched: 5. The CDR3 is CASSISPGQGYGYTF. In nucleotides, the CDR3 is TGTGCCAGTAGTATAAGCCCGGGACAGGGCTATGGCTACACCTTC. The full variable domain, its missing parts supplied by reference TRBV19 and TRBJ1-2, is DGGITQSPKYLFRKEGQNVTLSCEQNLNHDAMYWYRQDPGQGLRLIYYSQIVNDFQKGDIAEGYSVSREKKESFPLTVTSAQKNPTAFYLCASSISPGQGYGYTFGSGTRLTVV.

The chain recombines TRBV27 with TRBJ1-1; tentatively, D is TRBD1 (5 bases). The V gene's germline CDR1 is MNHEY and CDR2 SMNVEV (reference sequence). This CDR3 spans 15 amino acids. V lost 5 bases to trimming and J lost 0 bases, with 13 bases between them. CDR3 in DNA: TGTGCCAGCAGTAGAGCAGGGATCATGAACACTGAAGCTTTCTTT. Residues: CASSRAGIMNTEAFF.

The CDR3 DNA follows: TGCAGCGTTGAGTCAGGGGCGTCCTACGAGCAGTACTTC. It specifies CSVESGASYEQYF. This rearrangement joins TRBV29-1 to TRBJ2-7; tentative D call: TRBD1 (6 bases). V was cut by 3 bases and J by 1 base, with 10 bases left in between. Germline V gene lookup returns CDR1 SQVTM and CDR2 ANQGSEA. This CDR3 has 13 residues.

This clone was observed once. This chain connects TRBV5-6 to TRBJ2-5; D is perhaps TRBD1 (6 bases). The CDR3 contains 16 residues. CDR1 is SGHDT, CDR2 YYEEEE, per germline. Trimming shortened V by 4 bases and J by 4 bases, and 20 bases separated the two germline ends. In nucleotides, the CDR3 is TGTGCCAGCAGCCCACGATCCGGGACAAAGGGAGAGACCCAGTACTTC. Translated, it gives CASSPRSGTKGETQYF. The full variable domain, in which reference TRBV5-6 and TRBJ2-5 provide the parts outside the CDR3, is DAGVTQSPTHLIKTRGQQVTLRCSPKSGHDTVSWYQQALGQGPQFIFQYYEEEERQRGNFPDRFSGHQFPNYSSELNVNALLLGDSALYLCASSPRSGTKGETQYFGPGTRLLVL.

The V gene is TRBV18, the J gene TRBJ1-1; 8 bases align to TRBD1. V lost 3 bases, J lost 1 base, and 4 bases stayed unmatched. Germline CDR1 reads KGHSH; CDR2 reads LQKENI. CDR3 length: 15 amino acids. In DNA form, the CDR3 reads TGTGCCAGCTCACCTGAGACAGGGGCGAACACTGAAGCTTTCTTT. This translates into CASSPETGANTEAFF. The full variable domain, with the rest looked up from reference TRBV18 and TRBJ1-1, is NAGVMQNPRHLVRRRGQEARLRCSPMKGHSHVYWYRQLPEEGLKFMVYLQKENIIDESGMPKERFSAEFPKEGPSILRIQQVVRGDSAAYFCASSPETGANTEAFFGQGTRLTVV.

V and J are TRBV4-3 and TRBJ2-1, with TRBD1 as a possible D gene (6 bases). Germline V CDR1 and CDR2: LGHNA, YSLEER. This CDR3 has 13 residues. The V and J ends lost 0 bases and 11 bases respectively, with 11 bases between them. The CDR3 loop is CASSQEQGTQQFF. The CDR3 bases are TGCGCCAGCAGCCAAGAGCAGGGGACCCAGCAGTTCTTC.

The chain has TRBV7-8 and TRBJ1-1; D gene unclear. Germline-derived CDR1 and CDR2 are SGHVS and FQNEAQ. V was clipped by 2 bases and J by 2 bases, with 6 bases between them. This CDR3 has 13 amino acids. CDR3 loop: CASSLRHNTEAFF. CDR3 coding DNA: TGTGCCAGCAGCTTAAGACATAACACTGAAGCTTTCTTT.

This sequence joins TRBV6-5 and TRBJ1-2; unclear D gene. The CDR3 totals 14 residues. Germline CDR1 is MNHEY and CDR2 is SVGAGI. Trimming stripped 9 bases from V and 1 base from J, with 15 bases between. The CDR3 reads CARLLGEFNYGYTF. CDR3 nucleotide sequence: TGTGCCAGACTCCTTGGGGAGTTTAACTATGGCTACACCTTC.

This chain connects TRBV6-6 to TRBJ1-4; the D gene is possibly TRBD1 (5 bases). Germline CDR1 and CDR2: MNHNY and SVGAGI (reference sequence). The CDR3 contains 15 residues. V was trimmed by 8 bases and J by 0 bases, leaving 13 bases between them. CDR3 amino acids: CASGQGRTTNEKLFF. The CDR3 DNA sequence: TGTGCCAGCGGGCAGGGTAGAACAACTAATGAAAAACTGTTTTTT.

This chain joins TRBV5-5 and TRBJ2-3; D perhaps matches TRBD1 (6 bases). The V gene lost 6 bases and the J gene lost 0 bases, with 14 bases spanning the gap. This CDR3 has 15 amino acids. Germline V gives CDR1 SGHKS, CDR2 YYEKEE (reference sequence). The CDR3 region has the DNA TGTGCCAGCATCCAACAGGGAGCTAGCACAGATACGCAGTATTTT. Protein product: CASIQQGASTDTQYF.

The chain carries TRBV13 and TRBJ2-1; TRBD2 might be the D (5 bases). Trimming left V 2 bases short and J 7 bases short, with 9 bases between. The CDR3 contains 13 residues. In germline, CDR1 is PRHDT, CDR2 FYEKMQ (reference sequence). This CDR3 is CASSLLRGNEQFF. The DNA for the CDR3 is TGTGCCAGCAGCTTATTACGCGGGAATGAGCAGTTCTTC.

The V and J genes are TRBV7-2 and TRBJ2-1; 15 nucleotides line up with TRBD2. The CDR3 extends over 16 amino acids. The germline V gene has CDR1 SGHTA and CDR2 FQGNSA. V was clipped by 5 bases and J by 9 bases; unmatched bases: 8. The CDR3 is CASSPRTSGRAVEQFF. The CDR3 coding sequence is TGTGCCAGCAGCCCAAGGACTAGCGGGAGGGCCGTTGAGCAGTTCTTC.

The genes are TRBV28 and TRBJ1-5; a possible D gene is TRBD1 (5 bases). The germline V and J ends were trimmed by 5 bases and 0 bases, with 14 bases remaining between them. The CDR3 length is 16 residues. From germline, CDR1 is MDHEN and CDR2 SYDVKM. The CDR3 nucleotides read TGTGCCAGCAGTATAACAGGCGCTTATAGCAATCAGCCCCAGCATTTT. The encoded protein is CASSITGAYSNQPQHF.

The table lists this clone with a few counts. This chain uses TRBV9 with TRBJ2-2; possible D gene TRBD1, 6 bases. Trimming removed 3 bases at V and 4 bases at J, with 10 bases between. Germline CDR1 reads SGDLS; CDR2 reads YYNGEE. The CDR3 length is 14 residues. The CDR3 here is CASSATGVTGELFF. The CDR3 DNA reads TGTGCCAGCAGCGCGACAGGCGTCACCGGGGAGCTGTTTTTT.

The CDR3 spells CASSPNLGVYYGYTF. The CDR3 DNA reads TGTGCCAGCAGTCCTAACCTCGGGGTCTACTATGGCTACACCTTC. The chain links TRBV6-1 to TRBJ1-2, with unresolved D. Germline CDR1 is MNHNS and CDR2 is SASEGT. V lost 5 bases to trimming and J lost 3 bases, with 16 bases between them. CDR3 length: 15 residues.

CDR3 region: CASSPNEGQGPQHF. CDR3 bases: TGTGCCAGCTCGCCGAACGAAGGACAGGGACCCCAGCATTTT. J is TRBJ1-5 and V is TRBV18, with 8 bases lining up with TRBD1. The CDR3 is 14 amino acids. CDR1 and CDR2 (germline): KGHSH, LQKENI. V shed 6 bases and J 10 bases; nucleotides not matched to a gene: 11.

The chain links TRBV28 to TRBJ1-5; D is unresolved. The CDR3 is made up of 15 amino acids. The germline V gene encodes CDR1 MDHEN and CDR2 SYDVKM. The V gene lost 5 bases and the J gene lost 2 bases, with 13 bases spanning the gap. CDR3 nucleotides: TGTGCCAGCAGTGGCGGGCAGGTGGGCAATCAGCCCCAGCATTTT. Translating gives CASSGGQVGNQPQHF.

The chain employs TRBV30 and TRBJ1-2, with D hard to call. Germline values: CDR1 GTSNPN, CDR2 SVGIG (reference sequence). The V end was cut by 1 base, the J end by 6 bases, with 15 bases between. This CDR3 region has 14 residues. The CDR3 reads CAWSEGSFGNGYTF. The DNA for the CDR3 is TGTGCCTGGAGTGAAGGGAGTTTTGGTAATGGCTACACCTTC.

The rearrangement uses TRBV7-9 and TRBJ1-1; D is uncertain. In germline, CDR1 is SEHNR, CDR2 FQNEAQ (reference sequence). This CDR3 is built from 14 residues. V lost 5 bases to trimming and J lost 0 bases, with 10 bases between them. The CDR3 sequence is CASSAPAVNTEAFF. The CDR3 bases are TGTGCCAGCAGCGCCCCGGCGGTGAACACTGAAGCTTTCTTT.

This clone was counted a few times. The V call is TRBV6-6, the J call TRBJ2-7; perhaps TRBD1 as D (5 bases). This CDR3 is 12 amino acids long. The V end was cut by 2 bases, the J end by 13 bases, with 15 bases between. Germline V lookup: CDR1 MNHNY, CDR2 SVGAGI (reference sequence). Here the CDR3 DNA reads TGTGCCAGCAGTTACCGACGGGCCAGGGCATACTTC. It specifies CASSYRRARAYF.

The chain employs TRBV15 and TRBJ1-4; D gene uncertain. V was shortened by 1 base and J by 3 bases, with 3 bases between the two germline ends. This CDR3 has 13 residues. CDR1 and CDR2 (germline): LNHNV, YYDKDF (reference sequence). The chain's CDR3 is CATSRAPNEKLFF. Written as DNA, the CDR3 is TGTGCCACCAGCAGAGCTCCTAATGAAAAACTGTTTTTT.

V is TRBV6-5 and J is TRBJ2-5; possibly TRBD1 for D (6 bases). With 8 bases removed from V and 5 bases from J, the gap between germline ends came to 12 bases. Germline V gives CDR1 MNHEY, CDR2 SVGAGI. The CDR3 length is 12 residues. The CDR3 DNA follows: TGTGCCAGCCGTGGGGGCGGTGAGACCCAGTACTTC. As protein: CASRGGGETQYF.

CDR3 in amino acids: CASSEGQGGNYEQYF. The CDR3 DNA is TGTGCCAGCAGTGAAGGGCAAGGGGGCAACTACGAGCAGTACTTC. V usage is TRBV2 and J usage is TRBJ2-7, with 7 positions matching TRBD1. CDR3 length: 15 residues. The ends lost 1 base at V and 3 bases at J; junction bases unmatched: 6. From germline, CDR1 is SNHLY and CDR2 FYNNEI.

The genes are TRBV7-8 and TRBJ2-7; the match to TRBD2 covers 8 bases. The CDR3 covers 15 residues. Germline lookup yields CDR1 SGHVS and CDR2 FQNEAQ. V lost 5 bases and J lost 7; bases outside the gene matches: 13. The CDR3 DNA sequence: TGTGCCAGCAGCCCATCTAGGGCGGGGGGCGGAGAGCAGTACGTC. Protein sequence: CASSPSRAGGGEQYV.

The chain recombines TRBV5-6 with TRBJ2-3, with TRBD2 matching over 7 bases. The CDR3 has 16 residues. CDR1 and CDR2 from the germline V gene are SGHDT and YYEEEE. V dropped 1 base and J dropped 1; count of bases not matched to a gene: 6. The CDR3 loop is CASSLKVRGGTDTQYF. Here the CDR3 DNA reads TGTGCCAGCAGCTTGAAGGTACGGGGGGGCACAGATACGCAGTATTTT.